Below are 2 T cell receptor beta chains sequenced from a single sample in a study of T-cell reconstitution after alpha-beta-depleted transplantation in children. Preparation of the TCRbeta library involved a method that used unique molecular identifiers. In TCRdb, the PCR reads were re-called with MiXCR into one record per CDR3 protein. The sample has about 540,000 distinct CDR3 sequences, over 20% seen once; the top ten hold around a third. Sequences were derived from PBMCs, sampled before TCRalphabeta/CD19-depleted stem cell transplant. The receptors shown here come from a boy in the first two years of life with Wiskott-Aldrich syndrome, due to receive a stem cell transplant.

The rearrangement uses TRBV5-1 and TRBJ2-3; 10 nucleotides match TRBD2. The trim removed 3 bases at V and 0 bases at J, leaving 10 bases unmatched. This CDR3 contains 18 residues. Germline CDR1 SGHRS, CDR2 YFSETQ. The CDR3: CASSSLAGDGSSTDTQYF. The DNA of the CDR3 is TGCGCCAGCAGCTCCCTAGCGGGAGATGGGAGTAGCACAGATACGCAGTATTTT.

The chain carries TRBV20-1 and TRBJ2-7; 10 positions agree with TRBD2. CDR3 size: 15 residues. From germline, CDR1 is DFQATT and CDR2 SNEGSKA (reference sequence). The ends lost 3 bases at V and 3 bases at J; junction bases unmatched: 8. The CDR3 bases are TGCAGTGCTAGTGCGACTAGCGGGTTCCTCTACGAGCAGTACTTC. Protein: CSASATSGFLYEQYF.